This T cell receptor beta chain was found in a study of cytomegalovirus exposure and HLA in healthy donors. Study-level information: When about 400 donors were genotyped, roughly 78% of them were found to fall in the Caucasian-associated ancestry cluster. Whole-study results and caveats: Association of a missense DCLRE1C variant with TCR beta V- and J-gene trimming was reported in a later analysis. HLA-A and HLA-B allele assignments for most subjects were reportedly predicted accurately using TCR beta sequences.

The CDR3 has 16 amino acids. Germline CDR1 reads SGHNT; CDR2 reads YENEEA. V lost 3 bases and J lost 4; bases outside the gene matches: 10. For this clone: Its cognate antigen is unknown. Other DNA sequences in this sample translate to the same CDR3.

The PCR made use of 60 Vbeta and 13 Jbeta primers. Assay: immunoSEQ multiplex PCR; the TCRdb copy retains only in-frame clones and omits some. Among about 160,000 clones listed, roughly 82% were seen once. The gene calls are TRBV11-3 and TRBJ2-5, with 8 nucleotides matching TRBD1. Sequenced sample: PBMCs. The sequence was obtained from a man aged 45 to 65 in good health and CMV-seropositive. CDR3 nucleotide sequence: TGTGCCAGCAGCTTTTCCCCTACAGGGGGAGGAGAGACCCAGTACTTC. Amino acid sequence: CASSFSPTGGGETQYF.